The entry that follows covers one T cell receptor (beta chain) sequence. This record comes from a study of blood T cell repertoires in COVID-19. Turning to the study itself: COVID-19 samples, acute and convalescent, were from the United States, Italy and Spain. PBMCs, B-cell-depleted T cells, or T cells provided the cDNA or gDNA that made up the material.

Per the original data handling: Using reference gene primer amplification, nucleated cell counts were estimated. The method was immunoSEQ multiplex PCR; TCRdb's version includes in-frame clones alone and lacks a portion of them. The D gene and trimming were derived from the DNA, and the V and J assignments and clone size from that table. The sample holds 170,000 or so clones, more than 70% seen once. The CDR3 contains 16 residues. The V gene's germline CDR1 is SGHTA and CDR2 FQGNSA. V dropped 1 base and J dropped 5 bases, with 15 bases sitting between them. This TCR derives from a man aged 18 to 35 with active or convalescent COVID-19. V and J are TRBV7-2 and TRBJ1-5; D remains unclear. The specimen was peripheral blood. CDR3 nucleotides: TGTGCCAGCAGCTTAGTAGGCAGGCTGGGTCATCAGCCCCAGCATTTT. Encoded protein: CASSLVGRLGHQPQHF.